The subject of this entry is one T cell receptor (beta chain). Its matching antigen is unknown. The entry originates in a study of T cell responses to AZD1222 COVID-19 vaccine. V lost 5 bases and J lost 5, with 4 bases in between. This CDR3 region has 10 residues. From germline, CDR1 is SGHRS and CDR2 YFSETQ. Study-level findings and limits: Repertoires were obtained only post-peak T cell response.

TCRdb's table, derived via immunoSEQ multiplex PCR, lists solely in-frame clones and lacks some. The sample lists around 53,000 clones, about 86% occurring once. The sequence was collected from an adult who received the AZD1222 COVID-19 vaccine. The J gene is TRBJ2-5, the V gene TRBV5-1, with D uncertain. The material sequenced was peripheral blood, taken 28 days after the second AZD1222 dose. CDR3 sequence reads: CASSGETQYF. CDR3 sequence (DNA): TGCGCCAGCAGTGGGGAGACCCAGTACTTC.